What follows are 31 T cell receptor beta chains derived from one specimen sequenced in a study of CD8 T cells in ankylosing spondylitis. TCRdb reanalysed the 5' RACE reads using MiXCR and keeps one entry per CDR3 protein. The data show under 450,000 distinct CDR3 sequences, about 20% seen once. Sequences were obtained from blood, either unsorted or a sorted T cell fraction (not recorded which). These receptors all stem from a male donor with ankylosing spondylitis or in good health (not recorded which).

The chain links TRBV11-2 to TRBJ1-1; D is unresolved. Germline lookup yields CDR1 SGHAT and CDR2 FQNNGV. The CDR3 runs to 12 residues. V was clipped by 2 bases and J by 4 bases, with 5 bases between them. Here the CDR3 DNA reads TGTGCCAGCAGCTTACGGGGCACTGAAGCTTTCTTT. This encodes CASSLRGTEAFF.

This clonotype was found a few times. This chain uses TRBV2 with TRBJ2-5; weak D call: TRBD1 (5 bases). Per germline, CDR1 SNHLY and CDR2 FYNNEI. V was pared by 8 bases and J by 2 bases, with 15 bases between. This CDR3 comprises 14 residues. CDR3 coding DNA: TGTGCCAGCTTGAAAATAGCAGGGCAAGAGACCCAGTACTTC. Protein product: CASLKIAGQETQYF.

This sequence joins TRBV27 and TRBJ2-7; TRBD2 matches at 8 bases. The CDR3 has 13 amino acids. The J segment lost 6 bases and the V segment lost 4 bases, leaving 5 bases of the junction unmatched. Germline CDR1 and CDR2: MNHEY and SMNVEV (reference sequence). The CDR3 region is CASSSGTSGEQYF. The CDR3 DNA reads TGTGCCAGCAGTTCCGGAACTAGCGGCGAGCAGTACTTC.

This sequence joins TRBV7-9 and TRBJ2-2, with D tentatively TRBD1 (6 bases). The V end lost 2 bases, the J end lost 7 bases, and 11 bases lay between the germline ends. The CDR3 contains 14 residues. Per the germline V gene, CDR1 is SEHNR and CDR2 is FQNEAQ (reference sequence). The chain's CDR3 is CASSLRDIHGELFF. The CDR3 DNA is TGTGCCAGCAGCTTAAGGGACATACACGGGGAGCTGTTTTTT.

The V gene is TRBV19, the J gene TRBJ2-3, with D possibly matching TRBD2 (6 bases). From germline, CDR1 is LNHDA and CDR2 SQIVND (reference sequence). Trimming left V 6 bases short and J 2 bases short, with 18 bases between. This CDR3 contains 16 residues. The CDR3 spells CASSWGDGGLTDTQYF. The CDR3 region has the DNA TGTGCCAGTAGCTGGGGGGACGGGGGTCTCACAGATACGCAGTATTTT.

The V and J genes are TRBV4-2 and TRBJ1-1, with no clear D. This CDR3 contains 16 residues. Germline loops: CDR1 LGHNA, CDR2 YNFKEQ. V lost 0 bases, J lost 0 bases, and 11 bases lay in between. The CDR3: CASSQDRGGLNTEAFF. Written as DNA, the CDR3 is TGTGCCAGCAGCCAAGATCGAGGAGGCCTGAACACTGAAGCTTTCTTT.

This clonotype has a handful of counts. This chain connects TRBV12-3 or TRBV12-4 to TRBJ2-4, with TRBD2 matching 7 bases. The V segment lost 6 bases and the J segment 2 bases; nucleotides outside the gene matches: 7. The CDR3 has 15 amino acids. CDR3 in amino acids: CASSIWEGPKNIQYF. For the CDR3, the DNA is TGTGCCAGCAGCATTTGGGAGGGGCCCAAAAACATTCAGTACTTC.

This clonotype was found a few times. The chain carries TRBV7-9 and TRBJ2-7; the D gene is possibly TRBD1 (6 bases). Trimming pared 1 base from V and 5 bases from J, leaving 12 bases between. Germline values: CDR1 SEHNR, CDR2 FQNEAQ (reference sequence). The CDR3 length is 14 residues. Here the CDR3 DNA reads TGTGCCAGCAGCTTAGGATCTGGGGGCCACGAGCAGTACTTC. Translating gives CASSLGSGGHEQYF. Looking up the rest from reference TRBV7-9 and TRBJ2-7 gives the full variable domain: DTGVSQNPRHKITKRGQNVTFRCDPISEHNRLYWYRQTLGQGPEFLTYFQNEAQLEKSRLLSDRFSAERPKGSFSTLEIQRTEQGDSAMYLCASSLGSGGHEQYFGPGTRLTVT.

V and J are TRBV29-1 and TRBJ2-6, with D possibly matching TRBD1 (6 bases). Per the germline V gene, CDR1 is SQVTM and CDR2 is ANQGSEA. This CDR3 comprises 15 residues. Trimming removed 8 bases from V and 1 base from J, with 15 bases in between. The CDR3 loop is CSTLDRDSGANVLTF. The CDR3 DNA is TGCAGCACCTTGGACAGAGATTCTGGGGCCAACGTCCTGACTTTC.

This clonotype was counted a single time. The chain couples TRBV12-3 or TRBV12-4 to TRBJ2-3, with a tentative D call TRBD2 (6 bases). There are 14 residues in the CDR3. V was clipped by 3 bases and J by 5 bases, with 12 bases between them. The CDR3, as DNA: TGTGCCAGCAGTTTTGGCGGGGTCGGAGATACGCAGTATTTT. Encoded protein: CASSFGGVGDTQYF.

This rearrangement joins TRBV11-2 to TRBJ2-7; D is perhaps TRBD1 or TRBD2 (5 bases each). V shed 6 bases and J shed 2 bases, with 14 bases lying between them. The length of the CDR3 is 14 residues. CDR1 SGHAT and CDR2 FQNNGV come from the germline V gene. The CDR3 bases are TGTGCCAGCAGATCCTTTGGGGGAACCTACGAGCAGTACTTC. Translated, it gives CASRSFGGTYEQYF.

V usage is TRBV27 and J usage is TRBJ1-2; possibly TRBD1 for D (5 bases). The CDR3 extends over 15 amino acids. Trimming took off 1 base at V and 6 bases at J, with 15 bases between the two ends. In germline, CDR1 is MNHEY, CDR2 SMNVEV (reference sequence). CDR3 bases: TGTGCCAGCAGTTTATATGGGGGGGTAGTGGATGGCTACACCTTC. Its protein product is CASSLYGGVVDGYTF.

This clonotype showed up just a few times. The CDR3 DNA reads TGTGCCAGCTACCCGGGCGGAAACACCATATATTTT. Encoded protein: CASYPGGNTIYF. The rearrangement links TRBV6-1 to TRBJ1-3; D remains ambiguous. Trimming shortened V by 8 bases and J by 4 bases, and 9 bases separated the two germline ends. Per germline, CDR1 MNHNS and CDR2 SASEGT. The CDR3 has 12 residues.

This clonotype has more than one count but fewer than ten. V usage is TRBV27 and J usage is TRBJ2-7; either TRBD1 or TRBD2 may supply D (7 bases each). V was trimmed by 7 bases and J by 4 bases, leaving 17 bases between them. Germline CDR1 and CDR2: MNHEY and SMNVEV (reference sequence). The CDR3 contains 14 residues. The CDR3 DNA reads TGTGCCAGCAAGGTGGGAGGGGGCGCTTACGAGCAGTACTTC. Translation: CASKVGGGAYEQYF.

The V gene is TRBV4-2, the J gene TRBJ2-5; D is ambiguous. V dropped 1 base and J dropped 1 base, with 19 bases sitting between them. The CDR3 runs to 18 residues. CDR1 is LGHNA, CDR2 YNFKEQ, per germline. Here the CDR3 reads CASSQVGERTDGQETQYF. CDR3 coding DNA: TGTGCCAGCAGCCAAGTTGGGGAAAGGACCGACGGCCAAGAGACCCAGTACTTC.

This sequence joins TRBV29-1 and TRBJ2-3; 10 bases align to TRBD1. The CDR3 consists of 14 residues. V gave up 5 bases and J gave up 3 bases; unmatched junction bases: 5. Germline V gives CDR1 SQVTM, CDR2 ANQGSEA. The CDR3 protein is CSVRGTGDTDTQYF. The CDR3 bases are TGCAGCGTTCGGGGGACAGGGGATACAGATACGCAGTATTTT.

This clonotype turned up a few times. CDR3 loop: CASSRMQEPGQSYNEQFF. Here the CDR3 DNA reads TGTGCCAGCAGCCGTATGCAGGAACCGGGACAGTCCTACAATGAGCAGTTCTTC. The V and J genes are TRBV12-3 or TRBV12-4 and TRBJ2-1, with 7 bases lining up with TRBD1. The CDR3 is 18 amino acids. After removal of 6 bases from V and 1 base from J, the junction contained 15 bases not matched to a gene.

CDR3 residues: CASSLEQRSAVNTGELFF. CDR3 coding DNA: TGTGCCAGCAGCTTAGAGCAAAGGTCGGCGGTGAACACCGGGGAGCTGTTTTTT. The rearrangement uses TRBV11-1 and TRBJ2-2, with unresolved D. The CDR3 loop spans 18 amino acids. CDR1 is SGHAT, CDR2 FQDESV, per germline (reference sequence). The germline V and J ends were trimmed by 1 base and 1 base, with 16 bases remaining between them.

This clonotype was counted only a few times. This chain joins TRBV10-3 and TRBJ2-7; 10 bases are a match to TRBD1. Germline trimming cut 5 bases from V and 4 bases from J; bases unmatched to any gene: 5. The CDR3 is 14 amino acids. Per germline, CDR1 ENHRY and CDR2 SYGVKD. DNA for the CDR3: TGTGCCATCAGTAGGACAGGGGGGAGGTACGAGCAGTACTTC. This encodes CAISRTGGRYEQYF.

This clonotype was counted only a few times. J is TRBJ2-1 and V is TRBV9; D gene uncertain. V was trimmed by 0 bases and J by 6 bases, leaving 7 bases between them. The CDR3 covers 13 residues. Per germline, CDR1 SGDLS and CDR2 YYNGEE. The CDR3 protein is CASSVASGNEQFF. The DNA of the CDR3 is TGTGCCAGCAGCGTAGCTTCAGGCAATGAGCAGTTCTTC.

V and J are TRBV12-3 or TRBV12-4 and TRBJ1-1; a possible D gene is TRBD1 (5 bases). V lost 3 bases to trimming and J lost 1 base, with 9 bases between them. The CDR3 consists of 14 residues. CDR3 residues: CASSFRGENTEAFF. The CDR3, as DNA: TGTGCCAGCAGTTTCCGGGGGGAGAACACTGAAGCTTTCTTT.

This clonotype was observed a handful of times. This chain connects TRBV13 to TRBJ2-3; a weak D match, TRBD2 (5 bases). Germline CDR1 reads PRHDT; CDR2 reads FYEKMQ (reference sequence). This CDR3 region has 14 residues. V shed 3 bases and J shed 2 bases, with 9 bases lying between them. DNA of the CDR3: TGTGCCAGCAGCTTGCGGGCGACCACAGATACGCAGTATTTT. This gives the protein CASSLRATTDTQYF.

The V call is TRBV2, the J call TRBJ1-4; a possible D gene is TRBD1 (5 bases). Trimming removed 4 bases at V and 7 bases at J, with 10 bases between. CDR3 size: 13 residues. Germline V lookup: CDR1 SNHLY, CDR2 FYNNEI. This CDR3 reads CASSGGTGEKLFF. DNA of the CDR3: TGTGCCAGCAGTGGTGGGACTGGTGAAAAACTGTTTTTT.

This clonotype was counted between two and nine times. The chain carries TRBV19 and TRBJ1-6; the D is unclear. Trimming took 6 bases from V and 7 from J, leaving 10 bases between them. The CDR3 totals 13 residues. Germline V gene sequence: CDR1 LNHDA, CDR2 SQIVND (reference sequence). The CDR3 sequence: CASRDAGNSPLHF. The CDR3 bases are TGTGCCAGTAGGGACGCTGGCAATTCACCCCTCCACTTT. The full variable domain, with the rest looked up from reference TRBV19 and TRBJ1-6, is DGGITQSPKYLFRKEGQNVTLSCEQNLNHDAMYWYRQDPGQGLRLIYYSQIVNDFQKGDIAEGYSVSREKKESFPLTVTSAQKNPTAFYLCASRDAGNSPLHFGNGTRLTVT.

This clonotype was seen a few times. The CDR3 DNA follows: TGTGCCAGCAGCCCACACCTTACAGGGGACCAGCCCCAGCATTTT. It specifies CASSPHLTGDQPQHF. V usage is TRBV12-3 or TRBV12-4 and J usage is TRBJ1-5; 7 nucleotides line up with TRBD1. The length of the CDR3 is 15 residues. The J segment lost 7 bases and the V segment lost 6 bases, leaving 12 bases of the junction unmatched.

The rearrangement uses TRBV28 and TRBJ2-7; a weak D match, TRBD1 (6 bases). V lost 3 bases and J lost 2, with 17 bases in between. The germline CDR1 and CDR2 sequences are MDHEN and SYDVKM. This CDR3 comprises 16 residues. CDR3 amino acids: CASSLVTGHGTYEQYF. The CDR3 DNA reads as TGTGCCAGCAGTTTGGTTACGGGACATGGAACCTACGAGCAGTACTTC.

This clonotype was seen only a few times. The chain recombines TRBV12-3 or TRBV12-4 with TRBJ2-7; no definite D call. Between the trimmed V and J ends, which lost 2 bases and 0 bases, there was a span of 11 bases. The CDR3 sequence is 15 residues long. The CDR3 DNA reads TGTGCCAGCAGTTTATGGGCCTACTCCTCCTACGAGCAGTACTTC. Protein sequence: CASSLWAYSSYEQYF.

There are a few counts of this clonotype. The chain uses TRBV7-3 and TRBJ2-7; tentative D call: TRBD2 (5 bases). Germline loops: CDR1 SGHTA, CDR2 FQGTGA. The CDR3 extends over 14 amino acids. Trimming pared 6 bases from V and 0 bases from J, leaving 12 bases between. CDR3 sequence (DNA): TGTGCCAGCAGGTCGGGGAACCACTCCTACGAGCAGTACTTC. It yields the protein CASRSGNHSYEQYF.

The J gene is TRBJ2-3, the V gene TRBV29-1; 11 nucleotides agree with TRBD1. The germline V gene has CDR1 SQVTM and CDR2 ANQGSEA. The CDR3 length is 13 residues. V lost 8 bases, J lost 4 bases, and 5 bases stayed unmatched. For the CDR3, the DNA is TGCAGCACCGGACAGGGGGCATCAGATACGCAGTATTTT. Residues: CSTGQGASDTQYF.

The V and J genes are TRBV7-6 and TRBJ2-3; either TRBD1 or TRBD2 may supply D (7 bases each). Germline CDR1 SGHVS, CDR2 FNYEAQ. V was pared by 3 bases and J by 1 base, with 20 bases between. There are 18 residues in the CDR3. CDR3 protein: CASSFPPGGVSGTDTQYF. In DNA form, the CDR3 reads TGTGCCAGCAGCTTCCCACCAGGGGGGGTCTCTGGCACAGATACGCAGTATTTT. The full variable domain, in which reference TRBV7-6 and TRBJ2-3 provide the parts outside the CDR3, is GAGVSQSPRYKVTKRGQDVALRCDPISGHVSLYWYRQALGQGPEFLTYFNYEAQQDKSGLPNDRFSAERPEGSISTLTIQRTEQRDSAMYRCASSFPPGGVSGTDTQYFGPGTRLTVL.

This chain uses TRBV12-3 or TRBV12-4 with TRBJ2-1, with 9 bases lining up with TRBD2. V gave up 5 bases and J gave up 5 bases; unmatched junction bases: 7. This CDR3 comprises 15 residues. The CDR3 reads CASSTAGGFNNEQFF. The CDR3, as DNA: TGTGCCAGCAGTACCGCGGGGGGGTTTAACAATGAGCAGTTCTTC.